The present entry profiles one T cell receptor (beta chain) with its context. The antigen is unknown. The V gene's germline CDR1 is MNHEY and CDR2 SVGAGI. The CDR3 is 15 amino acids. V was cut by 6 bases and J by 4 bases, with 18 bases left in between. The source of the sample is a study of T cell therapy after organ transplantation. Study-wide context: Long-term post-therapy samples: blood collected 20 to 29 weeks after completing therapy.

Sample time point: 20-29 weeks after completion of therapy. Patients were solid-organ transplant recipients with drug-resistant or recurrent cytomegalovirus. Clones were read by immunoSEQ multiplex PCR, and TCRdb kept only the in-frame ones, dropping some. The data contain around 19,000 clones, roughly 84% of them seen just once; the ten biggest clones take up under 45%. Here the sequenced sample was CD8+ T cells from blood, taken after autologous CMV-specific T cell therapy. The chain carries TRBV6-5 and TRBJ1-2; D might be TRBD1 (5 bases). The TCR originated in a human patient who had received a solid organ transplant and had CMV disease. Some T cells may have come from the graft donor. The CDR3 coding sequence is TGTGCCAGCAGACTCTACGGGGGGACGGGCTATGGCTACACCTTC. Translated, it gives CASRLYGGTGYGYTF.